Detailed here is one T cell receptor (beta chain). This specimen belongs to a study of blood T cell repertoires in COVID-19. Study-level information: Spain, Italy and the United States supplied samples that represented acute and convalescent COVID-19. PBMCs, B-cell-depleted T cells, or T cells provided the cDNA or gDNA that made up the material.

The CDR3 has 12 amino acids. Deletions cut 6 bases from V and 7 bases from J, with 13 bases between. The germline CDR1 and CDR2 sequences are SGHTA and FQGNSA. How the authors handled the data: Nucleated cell counts were estimated from reference gene primer amplification. Profiled with immunoSEQ multiplex PCR; TCRdb holds only in-frame clones, not every one. That table gives V, J and clone size, and the DNA gave D and trimming. The repertoire holds 40,000 to 60,000 clones, with around three quarters as singletons. What was sequenced was peripheral blood. The chain is built from TRBV7-2 and TRBJ2-7, with a possible D match to TRBD1 (5 bases). The receptor was isolated from a man between 65 and 79 years old with acute or convalescent COVID-19. In nucleotides, the CDR3 is TGTGCCAGCAGTCTCCTCAGGGTTGAGCAGTACTTC. Amino acids: CASSLLRVEQYF.